These 5 T cell receptor beta chains were all obtained from the same sample, sequenced in a study of blood T cell repertoires in COVID-19. Clones were sequenced by immunoSEQ multiplex PCR, and TCRdb holds only the in-frame ones, with some missing. Of 200,000 to 250,000 clones listed, under 85% are singletons. Sequencing was carried out using peripheral blood. The receptor source for this set is a young man who had recovered from COVID-19.

This clone was picked up one time. V is TRBV11-2 and J is TRBJ1-1; possible D gene TRBD1, 5 bases. The V end was cut by 5 bases, the J end by 2 bases, with 9 bases between. Germline V gene lookup returns CDR1 SGHAT and CDR2 FQNNGV. CDR3 length equals 13 residues. This chain's CDR3 is CASSPGSNTEAFF. The CDR3 nucleotides read TGTGCCAGCAGCCCAGGGTCTAACACTGAAGCTTTCTTT.

The rearrangement uses TRBV19 and TRBJ2-1, with 10 bases that match TRBD1. CDR3 length: 18 residues. With 1 base clipped from V and 6 bases from J, the junction kept 12 bases outside the gene matches. CDR1 and CDR2 from the germline V gene are LNHDA and SQIVND (reference sequence). DNA of the CDR3: TGTGCCAGTAGTATAGGTCTCATGAAGGGACAGGGGATCAATGAGCAGTTCTTC. Amino acids: CASSIGLMKGQGINEQFF.

CDR3 residues: CASSQDGQGGNEQFF. The CDR3 region has the DNA TGTGCCAGCAGCCAGGACGGACAGGGCGGGAATGAGCAGTTCTTC. This rearrangement joins TRBV3-1 (or the pseudogene TRBV3-2) to TRBJ2-1; TRBD1 matches 8 bases. The length of the CDR3 is 15 residues. V shed 3 bases and J 7 bases; nucleotides not matched to a gene: 8. Germline V gene data show CDR1 as LGHDT and CDR2 as YNNKEL (reference sequence).

The chain uses TRBV19 and TRBJ1-2; 10 bases are shared with TRBD1. The CDR3 extends over 16 amino acids. The germline gives CDR1 LNHDA, CDR2 SQIVND (reference sequence). V was clipped by 7 bases and J by 4 bases; unmatched bases: 12. The CDR3 region is CASTSYGGTGVYGYTF. CDR3 nucleotides: TGTGCCAGTACCTCATACGGGGGGACAGGGGTCTATGGCTACACCTTC.

The CDR3 loop is CASSRRAGDTEAFF. The CDR3 nucleotides are TGTGCCAGCAGCCGGAGGGCCGGTGACACTGAAGCTTTCTTT. The chain uses TRBV2 and TRBJ1-1, with D unclear. CDR1 and CDR2 from the germline V gene are SNHLY and FYNNEI. The CDR3 has 14 amino acids. Trimming took 6 bases from V and 3 from J, leaving 14 bases between them.